This T cell receptor (beta chain) was profiled in a study of patients and donors after allogeneic stem cell transplantation. This clonotype was observed a few times. Trimming took off 1 base at V and 7 bases at J, with 7 bases between the two ends. Germline V gives CDR1 MGHRA, CDR2 YSYEKL. The CDR3 is made up of 12 amino acids. TCRdb reanalysed the RT-PCR reads using MiXCR and keeps one entry per CDR3 protein. The table records about a million distinct CDR3 sequences, 15% to 20% of them present only once. The gene calls are TRBV4-1 and TRBJ1-1, with D uncertain. The clonotype was recovered from a human donor who was either an allogeneic HSCT recipient or a stem cell or donor lymphocyte infusion donor (not recorded which). It is not recorded whose cells these are; they may come from a transplant donor. The sample was blood, either unsorted or a sorted T cell fraction (not recorded which). CDR3 residues: CASSQGTLEAFF. CDR3 in DNA: TGCGCCAGCAGCCAAGGGACCCTTGAAGCTTTCTTT.